The 20 T cell receptor beta chains below all came from one sample that was sequenced in a study of blood T cell repertoires in COVID-19. Clones were read by immunoSEQ multiplex PCR, and TCRdb kept only the in-frame ones, dropping some. Here the sample spans hundreds of thousands of clones, around 84% being singletons. The material sequenced was peripheral blood. The receptors were gathered from a middle-aged man with acute or convalescent COVID-19.

The chain is built from TRBV19 and TRBJ2-1, with D tentatively TRBD2 (6 bases). The CDR3 has 15 residues. Germline V lookup: CDR1 LNHDA, CDR2 SQIVND (reference sequence). Trimming removed 6 bases at V and 4 bases at J, with 16 bases between. CDR3: CASRPMGGAYNEQFF. The DNA for the CDR3 is TGTGCCAGTAGACCCATGGGGGGAGCGTACAATGAGCAGTTCTTC.

The J gene is TRBJ1-1, the V gene TRBV5-6; the D is unclear. Trimming left V 4 bases short and J 5 bases short, with 18 bases between. Germline lookup yields CDR1 SGHDT and CDR2 YYEEEE. The CDR3 length is 15 residues. CDR3 coding DNA: TGTGCCAGCAGCGTCCTAGGGCGACCGGGGACTGAAGCTTTCTTT. Protein: CASSVLGRPGTEAFF.

This chain connects TRBV6-5 to TRBJ1-6; the match to TRBD1 covers 8 bases. CDR1 and CDR2 (germline): MNHEY, SVGAGI. The junction had 4 bases not matched to a gene; V was cut back by 6 bases and J by 9 bases. This CDR3 is built from 13 residues. The CDR3 region is CASSTTGVSPLHF. The CDR3 DNA reads TGTGCCAGCAGCACGACAGGGGTTTCACCCCTCCACTTT.

This clone turned up a few times. The chain carries TRBV2 and TRBJ1-3, with 8 bases aligning to TRBD1. The CDR3 covers 17 residues. The germline CDR1 and CDR2 sequences are SNHLY and FYNNEI. V shed 7 bases, J shed 0 bases, and the junction held 11 bases outside the gene matches. For the CDR3, the DNA is TGTGCCAGCACTCCTAGGACAGGGCTCGCCTCTGGAAACACCATATATTTT. Protein: CASTPRTGLASGNTIYF.

This sequence joins TRBV12-3 or TRBV12-4 and TRBJ1-2, with 8 bases identical to TRBD1. V lost 5 bases and J lost 8; bases outside the gene matches: 4. The CDR3 is 12 residues long. CDR3 bases: TGTGCCAGCAGTCCGGGGACAGGCGGCTACACCTTC. It yields the protein CASSPGTGGYTF.

The chain carries TRBV10-3 and TRBJ2-1, with D possibly being TRBD2 (6 bases). The V end was cut by 10 bases, the J end by 6 bases, with 19 bases between. Germline V gene data show CDR1 as ENHRY and CDR2 as SYGVKD. The CDR3 is made up of 14 amino acids. For the CDR3, the DNA is TGTGCCACCCTGCTGGGCGGGGATGCCAATGAGCAGTTCTTC. It translates to CATLLGGDANEQFF.

The V call is TRBV7-6, the J call TRBJ2-5, with D maybe TRBD2 (7 bases). The germline V gene encodes CDR1 SGHVS and CDR2 FNYEAQ. The CDR3 is made up of 15 amino acids. V was pared by 4 bases and J by 2 bases, with 14 bases between. The CDR3 nucleotides read TGTGCCAGCAGCTCTTCAGGGAGGGGGCAAGAGACCCAGTACTTC. Its protein is CASSSSGRGQETQYF.

This chain uses TRBV10-3 with TRBJ1-2; 11 nucleotides line up with TRBD1. J gave up 6 bases and V 3 bases, and 9 bases lay outside the gene matches. CDR3 size: 16 residues. From germline, CDR1 is ENHRY and CDR2 SYGVKD. In nucleotides, the CDR3 is TGTGCCATCAGTGATTTACTTCCGGGACAGGGGGATGGCTACACCTTC. This encodes CAISDLLPGQGDGYTF.

This clone has a single count. This rearrangement joins TRBV10-2 to TRBJ2-7, with D possibly matching TRBD1 (6 bases). The CDR3 spans 14 residues. V lost 6 bases and J lost 0, with 12 bases in between. CDR1 is WSHSY and CDR2 is SAAADI in the germline V gene. CDR3 DNA sequence: TGCGCCAGCAGGGGGACACTCGGCTCCTACGAGCAGTACTTC. It specifies CASRGTLGSYEQYF.

The chain uses TRBV4-1 and TRBJ2-1; no firm D call. The CDR3 consists of 18 residues. Germline V gene data show CDR1 as MGHRA and CDR2 as YSYEKL. Trimming took 2 bases from V and 0 from J, leaving 17 bases between them. CDR3 DNA: TGCGCCAGCAGCCAACAATCCCCAGGTTTGAGCTCCTACAATGAGCAGTTCTTC. It encodes CASSQQSPGLSSYNEQFF.

The chain couples TRBV29-1 to TRBJ1-1; no clear D gene. The germline gives CDR1 SQVTM, CDR2 ANQGSEA. The CDR3 runs 13 residues. Trimming took 6 bases from V and 0 from J, leaving 11 bases between them. CDR3 in DNA: TGCAGCGTAAGAGGGATCATGAACACTGAAGCTTTCTTT. Translating gives CSVRGIMNTEAFF.

This CDR3 reads CAISESQIAGTGAGNTIYF. The CDR3 bases are TGTGCCATCAGTGAGTCCCAAATTGCCGGGACAGGGGCGGGAAACACCATATATTTT. V usage is TRBV10-3 and J usage is TRBJ1-3; TRBD1 aligns across 10 bases. Germline CDR1 ENHRY, CDR2 SYGVKD. V shed 0 bases and J 4 bases; nucleotides not matched to a gene: 12. The CDR3 totals 19 residues.

The J gene is TRBJ1-1, the V gene TRBV27, with TRBD1 as a possible D gene (5 bases). The CDR3 extends over 13 amino acids. Germline V gene data show CDR1 as MNHEY and CDR2 as SMNVEV (reference sequence). V lost 8 bases and J lost 7, with 17 bases in between. The chain's CDR3 is CASAPRGGGEAFF. CDR3 DNA sequence: TGTGCCAGCGCACCTAGGGGCGGGGGTGAAGCTTTCTTT.

This clone was seen just once. The chain employs TRBV11-2 and TRBJ1-2; D uncertain. This CDR3 is 15 amino acids long. V lost 1 base to trimming and J lost 5 bases, with 14 bases between them. Germline CDR1 SGHAT, CDR2 FQNNGV. The CDR3 nucleotides read TGTGCCAGCAGCTTAGCTGGCCCAACCGGGTATGGCTACACCTTC. This encodes CASSLAGPTGYGYTF.

The J gene is TRBJ2-5, the V gene TRBV25-1; 7 bases are shared with TRBD2. The CDR3 runs to 13 residues. The V segment lost 1 base and the J segment 4 bases; nucleotides outside the gene matches: 0. Germline loops: CDR1 MGHDK, CDR2 SYGVNS. The CDR3 reads CASSEWGGETQYF. In DNA, the CDR3 is TGTGCCAGCAGTGAATGGGGGGGAGAGACCCAGTACTTC.

This chain uses TRBV7-2 with TRBJ1-2; D is unclear. V lost 1 base and J 0 bases, leaving 9 bases between the germline ends. The germline V gene has CDR1 SGHTA and CDR2 FQGNSA. The CDR3 loop spans 15 amino acids. The CDR3 nucleotides read TGTGCCAGCAGCTTAGACAGCCGAGCTAACTATGGCTACACCTTC. Protein product: CASSLDSRANYGYTF.

As regards this clone: One junction end does not reproduce the germline sequence, and a read error may be involved. The chain combines TRBV28 with TRBJ2-5; no clear D gene. This CDR3 is built from 9 residues. Germline values: CDR1 MDHEN, CDR2 SYDVKM. Here the CDR3 DNA reads TGTGCCAGCAGTCCACCGAGCCACTTC. This gives the protein CASSPPSHF.

This rearrangement joins TRBV30 to TRBJ2-5, with D perhaps matching TRBD1 (6 bases). The germline V gene has CDR1 GTSNPN and CDR2 SVGIG (reference sequence). The CDR3 has 14 residues. V was shortened by 7 bases and J by 0 bases, with 15 bases between the two germline ends. CDR3 sequence (DNA): TGTGCCTCCTCAGGGGTCGGGTACCAAGAGACCCAGTACTTC. Its protein is CASSGVGYQETQYF.

The V call is TRBV10-3, the J call TRBJ1-2, with 7 bases that match TRBD1. Trimming at V came to 4 bases and at J to 7 bases, leaving 33 bases not matched to a gene. Germline-derived CDR1 and CDR2 are ENHRY and SYGVKD. CDR3 length: 22 amino acids. CDR3 in DNA: TGTGCCATCAGTGTTGTTTTGGTTCCGGCCAGGGGGGAACTTGGGACTAGTGGTGGCTACACCTTC. Its translation is CAISVVLVPARGELGTSGGYTF.

In this sample, this clone turned up once. The J gene is TRBJ2-2, the V gene TRBV2, with TRBD1 as a possible D gene (6 bases). V lost 6 bases, J lost 4 bases, and 12 bases lay in between. Germline assignment: CDR1 SNHLY and CDR2 FYNNEI. The CDR3 has 14 amino acids. CDR3 DNA sequence: TGTGCCAGCAGCCCTACAGGGTTCACCGGGGAGCTGTTTTTT. Protein product: CASSPTGFTGELFF.